Below, one T cell receptor (beta chain) is given with its context. Authors' methods: Nucleated cell counts were estimated from reference gene primer amplification. Clones were read by immunoSEQ multiplex PCR, and TCRdb kept only the in-frame ones, dropping some. Clonal size and the V and J genes are those of that table, whereas D and trimming came from the DNA. The sample has around 230,000 clones; over 70% are singletons. This record belongs to a study of blood T cell repertoires in COVID-19. Study-level background: Both acute and convalescent COVID-19 samples were obtained from the United States, Italy and Spain. The cDNA or gDNA used as material had been derived from T cells, B-cell-depleted T cells, or PBMCs.

With V trimmed by 5 bases and J by 4 bases, 6 bases remained unmatched. Germline V lookup: CDR1 SGHAT, CDR2 FQNNGV. The CDR3 covers 15 residues. This TCR derives from a woman in her 50s with acute or convalescent COVID-19. Sequenced input: peripheral blood. The chain links TRBV11-2 to TRBJ1-4, with TRBD1 matching over 8 bases. The CDR3 here is CASSEPTGGNEKLFF. CDR3 in DNA: TGTGCCAGCAGCGAGCCAACAGGGGGTAATGAAAAACTGTTTTTT.